This is a list of T cell receptor beta chains from one sample in a study of preoperative IRX-2 immunotherapy in early breast cancer. Only in-frame clones appear in the TCRdb table, and some are missing; sequencing was by immunoSEQ multiplex PCR. Among 750 to 950 clones listed, 80% to 85% were seen once. Material: tumor tissue, obtained before IRX-2 immunotherapy. Receptors originate from a human donor with breast cancer. Each CDR3 is given with its conserved first and last residue. Each record gives: D gene, J gene, clone size, V gene, CDR3 protein, CDR3 DNA. The D gene is left open where the match is weak. Rows may omit the clone size; those that give it use once, few, many or a size class.

D: NA; J: TRBJ2-7; size: NA; V: TRBV18; CDR3: CASSPASYEQYF; DNA: TGTGCCAGCTCACCCGCGTCCTACGAGCAGTACTTC
D: NA; J: TRBJ2-3; size: NA; V: TRBV6-8; CDR3: CASSPIRDDTQYF; DNA: TGTGCCAGCAGTCCCATCAGGGATGATACGCAGTATTTT
D: TRBD2; J: TRBJ2-5; size: NA; V: TRBV19; CDR3: CASSPRGSGSIETQYF; DNA: TGTGCCAGTAGTCCCAGAGGCAGCGGGAGTATAGAGACCCAGTACTTC
D: TRBD1; J: TRBJ2-7; size: NA; V: TRBV30; CDR3: CAYNRGTLSYEQYF; DNA: TGTGCCTATAACAGGGGGACCCTCTCCTACGAGCAGTACTTC
D: NA; J: TRBJ1-1; size: NA; V: TRBV29-1; CDR3: CSVEGGNTEAFF; DNA: TGCAGCGTTGAAGGAGGGAACACTGAAGCTTTCTTT
D: NA; J: TRBJ2-3; size: NA; V: TRBV19; CDR3: CASSPRLSTDTQYF; DNA: TGTGCCAGTAGTCCTAGACTGAGCACAGATACGCAGTATTTT
D: NA; J: TRBJ2-7; size: NA; V: TRBV7-7; CDR3: CASSLFQSVSYEQYF; DNA: TGTGCCAGCAGCTTATTCCAGTCGGTGAGTTACGAGCAGTACTTC
D: TRBD2; J: TRBJ2-1; size: NA; V: TRBV15; CDR3: CASRKIAGGPADEQFF; DNA: TGTGCCAGCCGCAAGATAGCGGGAGGGCCTGCGGATGAGCAGTTCTTC
D: TRBD1; J: TRBJ2-6; size: NA; V: TRBV28; CDR3: CASSWDRVAGANVLTF; DNA: TGTGCCAGCAGTTGGGACAGGGTAGCAGGGGCCAACGTCCTGACTTTC
D: NA; J: TRBJ1-1; size: NA; V: TRBV6-8; CDR3: CASSMGTDSEAFF; DNA: TGTGCCAGCAGTATGGGTACCGACAGTGAAGCTTTCTTT
D: NA; J: TRBJ1-4; size: NA; V: TRBV11-3; CDR3: CASSLRGTNEKLFF; DNA: TGTGCCAGCAGCTTGCGGGGGACTAATGAAAAACTGTTTTTT
D: TRBD1; J: TRBJ2-1; size: NA; V: TRBV6-1; CDR3: CASSEETGGYNEQFF; DNA: TGTGCCAGCAGTGAAGAGACAGGGGGTTACAATGAGCAGTTCTTC
D: NA; J: TRBJ2-2; size: few; V: TRBV6-8; CDR3: CASRGGLNTGELFF; DNA: TGTGCCAGCAGGGGCGGACTGAACACCGGGGAGCTGTTTTTT
D: NA; J: TRBJ1-1; size: few; V: TRBV28; CDR3: CASSTWGRSMNTEAFF; DNA: TGTGCCAGCAGTACGTGGGGGAGAAGCATGAACACTGAAGCTTTCTTT